The sequence of this TCR beta chain was determined in a study of cytomegalovirus exposure and HLA in healthy donors. The PCR ran on 60 Vbeta and 13 Jbeta primers. The table came from immunoSEQ multiplex PCR; TCRdb's copy has only in-frame clones and leaves some out. The table includes some 110,000 clones, about four fifths detected once. The CDR3 sequence is 13 residues long. With V trimmed by 7 bases and J by 9 bases, 9 bases remained unmatched. Looked up from germline, CDR1 is MNHNS and CDR2 is SASEGT. J is TRBJ2-1 and V is TRBV6-1, with 7 bases identical to TRBD2. This receptor was identified in a man aged 30-40 years in good health and CMV-seropositive. The specimen was PBMCs. The CDR3, as DNA: TGTGCCAGCAAGGCCCCGATAGCGGGTGAGCAGTTCTTC. The encoded protein is CASKAPIAGEQFF.